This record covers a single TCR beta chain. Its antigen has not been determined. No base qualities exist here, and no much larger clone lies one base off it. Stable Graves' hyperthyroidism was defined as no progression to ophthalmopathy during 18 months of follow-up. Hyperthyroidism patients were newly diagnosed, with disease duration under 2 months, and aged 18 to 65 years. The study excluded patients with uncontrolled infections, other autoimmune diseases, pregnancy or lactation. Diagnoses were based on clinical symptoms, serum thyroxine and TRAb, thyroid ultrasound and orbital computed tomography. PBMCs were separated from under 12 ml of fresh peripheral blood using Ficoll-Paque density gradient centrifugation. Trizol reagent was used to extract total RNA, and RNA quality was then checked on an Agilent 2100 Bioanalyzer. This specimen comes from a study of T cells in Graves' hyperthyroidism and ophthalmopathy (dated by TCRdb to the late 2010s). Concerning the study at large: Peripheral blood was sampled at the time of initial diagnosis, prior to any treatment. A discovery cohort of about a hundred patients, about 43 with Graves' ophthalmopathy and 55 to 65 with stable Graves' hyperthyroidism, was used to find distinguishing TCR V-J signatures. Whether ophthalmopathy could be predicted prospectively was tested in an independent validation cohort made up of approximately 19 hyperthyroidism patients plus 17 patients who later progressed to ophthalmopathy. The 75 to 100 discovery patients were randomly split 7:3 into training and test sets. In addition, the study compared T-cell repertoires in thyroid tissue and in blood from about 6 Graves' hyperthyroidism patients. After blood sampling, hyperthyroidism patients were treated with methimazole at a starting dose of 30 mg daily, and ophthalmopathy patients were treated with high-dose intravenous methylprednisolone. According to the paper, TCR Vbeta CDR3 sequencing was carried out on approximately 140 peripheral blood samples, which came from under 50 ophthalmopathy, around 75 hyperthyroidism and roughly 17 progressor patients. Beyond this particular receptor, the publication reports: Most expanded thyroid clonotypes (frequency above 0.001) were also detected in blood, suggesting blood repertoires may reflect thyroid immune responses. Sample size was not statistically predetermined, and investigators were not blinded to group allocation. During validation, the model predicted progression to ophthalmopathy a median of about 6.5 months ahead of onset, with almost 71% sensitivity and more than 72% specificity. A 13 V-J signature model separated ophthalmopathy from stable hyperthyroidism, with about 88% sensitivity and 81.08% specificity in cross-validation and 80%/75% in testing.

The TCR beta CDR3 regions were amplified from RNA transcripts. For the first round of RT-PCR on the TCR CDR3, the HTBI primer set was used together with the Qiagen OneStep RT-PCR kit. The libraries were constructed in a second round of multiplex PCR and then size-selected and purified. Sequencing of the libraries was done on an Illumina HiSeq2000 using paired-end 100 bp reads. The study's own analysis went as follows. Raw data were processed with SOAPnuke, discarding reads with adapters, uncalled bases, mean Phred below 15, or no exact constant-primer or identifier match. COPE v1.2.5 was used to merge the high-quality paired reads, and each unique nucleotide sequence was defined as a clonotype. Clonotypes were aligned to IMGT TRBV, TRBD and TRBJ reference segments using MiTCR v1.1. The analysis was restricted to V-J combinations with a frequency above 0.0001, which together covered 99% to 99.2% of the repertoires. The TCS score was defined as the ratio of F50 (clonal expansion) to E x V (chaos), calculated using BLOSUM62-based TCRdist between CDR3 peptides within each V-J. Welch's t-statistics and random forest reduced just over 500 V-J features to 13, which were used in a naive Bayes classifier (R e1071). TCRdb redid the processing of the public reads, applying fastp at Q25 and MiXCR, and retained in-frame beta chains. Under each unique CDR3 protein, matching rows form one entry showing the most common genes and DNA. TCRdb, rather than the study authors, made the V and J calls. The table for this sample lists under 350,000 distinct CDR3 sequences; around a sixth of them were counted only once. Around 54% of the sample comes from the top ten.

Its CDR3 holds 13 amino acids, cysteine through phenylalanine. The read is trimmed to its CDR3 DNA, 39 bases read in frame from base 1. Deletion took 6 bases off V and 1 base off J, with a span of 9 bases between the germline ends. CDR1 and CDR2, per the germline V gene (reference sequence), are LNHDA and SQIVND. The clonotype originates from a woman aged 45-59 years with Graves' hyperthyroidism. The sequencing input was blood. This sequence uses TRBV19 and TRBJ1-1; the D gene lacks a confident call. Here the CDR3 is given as CASSPSANTEAFF. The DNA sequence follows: TGTGCCAGTAGCCCTTCAGCGAACACTGAAGCTTTCTTT. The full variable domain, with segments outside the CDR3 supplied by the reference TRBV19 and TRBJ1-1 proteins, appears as DGGITQSPKYLFRKEGQNVTLSCEQNLNHDAMYWYRQDPGQGLRLIYYSQIVNDFQKGDIAEGYSVSREKKESFPLTVTSAQKNPTAFYLCASSPSANTEAFFGQGTRLTVV.